This T cell receptor (beta chain) was observed in a study of CD8+ T cells in alopecia areata. The treatment denotes: oral pan-JAK inhibitor, 5-10 mg twice daily. RNA, once extracted, was reverse transcribed into cDNA for use as the sequencing template. Data came from immunoSEQ multiplex PCR; TCRdb stores just in-frame clones and leaves some out. The table includes 200,000 or so clones, roughly 60% detected once. The V gene's germline CDR1 is LNHDA and CDR2 SQIVND (reference sequence). The length of the CDR3 is 14 residues. Losses at the gene ends were 6 bases for V and 10 bases for J; bases not matched to a gene: 10. This clone was seen more than once but under ten times.

The sequencing here drew on CD4+ T cells sorted from blood, taken at week 24, from a patient treated with tofacitinib. The TCR was taken from a human donor with alopecia areata. V usage is TRBV19 and J usage is TRBJ2-2; TRBD2 matches at 8 bases. Written as DNA, the CDR3 is TGTGCCAGTAGACAGCGGGGGCGGGTTGAGGAGCTGTTTTTT. Translated: CASRQRGRVEELFF.